This T cell receptor beta chain was sequenced during a study of cytomegalovirus exposure and HLA in healthy donors. Concerning this clone itself: Its matching antigen is unknown.

This CDR3 spans 15 amino acids. Germline CDR1 is LNHDA and CDR2 is SQIVND (reference sequence). With 7 bases removed from V and 0 bases from J, the gap between germline ends came to 10 bases. Study results and caveats: According to a subsequent analysis, TCR clusters from the first cohort were inclined to appear together in the 120 validation repertoires.

TCRdb's copy holds only in-frame clones and misses some; the assay was immunoSEQ multiplex PCR. The profile covers some 140,000 clones, with less than 90% appearing a single time and roughly 3% taken by the ten largest. Source material: PBMCs. The chain carries TRBV19 and TRBJ2-6, with D possibly matching TRBD1 (6 bases). The clonotype was recovered from a man aged 18 to 35 in good health and CMV-seronegative. CDR3 coding DNA: TGTGCCAGTACAGGGGTATCCTCTGGGGCCAACGTCCTGACTTTC. This codes for CASTGVSSGANVLTF.